The present T cell receptor beta chain was sequenced within a study of cytomegalovirus exposure and HLA in healthy donors. Study-wide findings and caveats: The classifier, whose performance was assessed in both the original and validation cohorts, reportedly diagnosed cytomegalovirus status with high specificity and sensitivity. In vitro work confirmed that three CMV-associated chains recognize CMV antigens. Later, an analysis showed that TCR beta chains associated with HLA were more clonally expanded than others that were equally common.

V lost 5 bases to trimming and J lost 0 bases; unmatched junction nucleotides: 10. Per germline, CDR1 MNHEY and CDR2 SMNVEV (reference sequence). CDR3 length: 17 amino acids. 60 Vbeta and 13 Jbeta primers were used in PCR. Measured with immunoSEQ multiplex PCR; TCRdb has only the in-frame clones, and not every one. The sample lists roughly 130,000 clones; roughly 70% were seen once. The table lists this clone with a count of one. Antigen: not known. What was sequenced was PBMCs. This TCR derives from a middle-aged man in good health and CMV-seropositive. The V call is TRBV27, the J call TRBJ1-2; 9 positions agree with TRBD1. CDR3 region: CASSLTGTGKSNYGYTF. In DNA form, the CDR3 reads TGTGCCAGCAGTCTGACCGGGACAGGGAAATCTAACTATGGCTACACCTTC.